This TCR beta chain was identified during a study of cytomegalovirus exposure and HLA in healthy donors. Unmatched junction bases numbered 3, after V lost 3 bases and J lost 5 bases. Germline CDR1 reads SGHTA; CDR2 reads FQGNSA. This CDR3 contains 14 residues. Regarding this clone: What it binds is unknown.

Study-wide results and limits: Sequencing likely generated an artifact that appeared as a cluster of highly shared sequence variants. In an earlier analysis, most TCR beta V segments were productive about 87% or about 30% of the time.

A multiplex PCR was run with 60 Vbeta primers and 13 Jbeta primers. The data were produced by immunoSEQ multiplex PCR, yet TCRdb's version contains in-frame clones alone and is incomplete. The table lists about 100,000 clones, approximately 82% of them singletons. The source of this sequence is a woman under 30 in good health and CMV-seronegative. The sequenced material came from PBMCs. The rearrangement links TRBV7-2 to TRBJ1-2, with 10 bases that match TRBD1. The DNA of the CDR3 is TGTGCCAGCAGCTTCACGGACAGGGGGTATGGCTACACCTTC. It specifies CASSFTDRGYGYTF.